The sample holds a few counts of the clone carrying this T cell receptor beta chain. The record originates from a study of regulatory T cells in long-lasting Graves disease. Time point specified: newly diagnosed GD, antithyroid drugs for less than 3 months. Making the TCR library involved RNA that had been extracted from PBMCs. From each patient, roughly 9 milliliters of peripheral blood was drawn and collected into an EDTA anticoagulant tube. CDR1 SQVTM and CDR2 ANQGSEA come from the germline V gene. V shed 4 bases and J 5 bases; nucleotides not matched to a gene: 11. CDR3 length: 15 residues. CDR3-region Arm-PCR and iRepertoire HTBI primers produced the TCR beta libraries. From the multiplex PCR reads, TCRdb called clonotypes with MiXCR, one entry per CDR3 protein. Of about 530,000 distinct CDR3 sequences listed, 16% are singletons. The data also belong to a second study, concerning T cells in Graves' hyperthyroidism and ophthalmopathy.

The chain uses TRBV29-1 and TRBJ2-3; 8 nucleotides match TRBD1. This specimen consisted of peripheral blood mononuclear cells (PBMCs), obtained at new diagnosis, from a patient treated with antithyroid drugs. This receptor was obtained from a woman aged 35 to 60 with Graves disease. The CDR3 DNA follows: TGCAGCGTTGGGACAGGGTTGGCTATTGGAGATACGCAGTATTTT. Translated, it gives CSVGTGLAIGDTQYF.